The rows below give T cell receptor beta chains drawn from one sample of a study of blood T cell repertoires in COVID-19. Profiling relied on immunoSEQ multiplex PCR, and the TCRdb table lists in-frame clones only, not all of them. The table lists 200,000 to 300,000 clones, 83% of them singletons. Sequences were obtained from peripheral blood. The receptors shown here come from a human donor in a cohort sampled during active COVID-19. The CDR3 runs from the conserved cysteine through the conserved F or W. A D gene is named only where the DNA matches it firmly. A row's size may be missing; if present it is once, few, many or a size class.

cdr3_nt cdr3_aa v_call cdr3_length d_call j_call clone_size
TGTGCCAGCAGCTCCCTCGTAGGCTACACCTTC CASSSLVGYTF TRBV9 11 . TRBJ1-2 few
TGTGCCAGCAGCTTGGACGGTCGGGACTCCCCCTACAATGAGCAGTTCTTC CASSLDGRDSPYNEQFF TRBV11-3 17 . TRBJ2-1 .
TGCAGCGTCTGGGCTGGCACCGGGGAGCTGTTTTTT CSVWAGTGELFF TRBV29-1 12 . TRBJ2-2 .
TGTGCCAGCAGTGCAGTGGGGCGGGGGTATACCGGGGAGCTGTTTTTT CASSAVGRGYTGELFF TRBV28 16 TRBD2 TRBJ2-2 .
TGTGCCAGCAGCCCCCCCCCGGGACAGATCTACGAGCAGTACTTC CASSPPPGQIYEQYF TRBV11-3 15 TRBD1 TRBJ2-7 .
TGTGCCAGCAGCTTAGAGGGTAGCGGGAGGTACGAGCAGTACTTC CASSLEGSGRYEQYF TRBV7-2 15 TRBD2 TRBJ2-7 once
TGTGCCAGCAGTTTAGGCCTCGGGGGGATGGTCTTC CASSLGLGGMVF TRBV6-5 12 TRBD2 TRBJ2-7 .
TGTGCCAGCTCACCCGGGAGTCGTAGAGAGCAGTACTTC CASSPGSRREQYF TRBV18 13 . TRBJ2-7 many
TGTGCCAGCAGCCGTCGGACAGGGGGCGGAATCTACGAGCAGTACTTC CASSRRTGGGIYEQYF TRBV11-3 16 TRBD1 TRBJ2-7 .
TGCGCCAGCAGCCCCCTGGGGAGACAGGGAATCTACGAGCAGTACTTC CASSPLGRQGIYEQYF TRBV5-1 16 TRBD1 TRBJ2-7 .
TGTGCCAGCAGAGCCCACGGCACCGGGGAGCTGTTTTTT CASRAHGTGELFF TRBV6-5 13 . TRBJ2-2 .
TGTGCCAGCAGCTTAGAAGGGGCGGTCGCGAACACCGGGGAGCTGTTTTTT CASSLEGAVANTGELFF TRBV11-2 17 . TRBJ2-2 .
TGTGCCAGTACCCTAGCTCTTCCTGGGGCCAACGTCCTGACTTTC CASTLALPGANVLTF TRBV19 15 . TRBJ2-6 .
TGTGCCAGCAGCTCCGCGACTAGCGGGCCGCAAGAGACCCAGTACTTC CASSSATSGPQETQYF TRBV5-4 16 TRBD2 TRBJ2-5 few
TGTGCCAGTAGTATAGGGCGGCAGGGGAGCACTGAAGCTTTCTTT CASSIGRQGSTEAFF TRBV19 15 . TRBJ1-1 .
TGTGCCAGCAGCTTGGAGGGGTGGAACACCGGGGAGCTGTTTTTT CASSLEGWNTGELFF TRBV5-8 15 . TRBJ2-2 .
TGCGCCAGCAGCGGACTAGCGGGAGGGTCTCCCGAGCAGTACTTC CASSGLAGGSPEQYF TRBV5-1 15 TRBD2 TRBJ2-7 .
TGTGCCAGCAGCGTAGAGGGACAAGGGGCCTACGAGCAGTACTTC CASSVEGQGAYEQYF TRBV9 15 . TRBJ2-7 .
TGTGCCAGCAGCTTGGCAGGGGGCAGTGGAAACACCATATATTTT CASSLAGGSGNTIYF TRBV5-4 15 TRBD1 TRBJ1-3 .
TGTGCCTGGAGTCTTCGGGGGGGCCGGGGAGAGACCCAGTACTTC CAWSLRGGRGETQYF TRBV30 15 TRBD2 TRBJ2-5 .
TGTGCCAGTCGGGACAGCGCACTTCAGCCCCAGCATTTT CASRDSALQPQHF TRBV19 13 TRBD1 TRBJ1-5 .
TGTGCCAGCTCCGGACAGGACGAAAATACGCAGTATTTT CASSGQDENTQYF TRBV2 13 TRBD1 TRBJ2-3 .
TGCGCCAGCAGCCCGGGACAGGGGACTGGAAACACCATATATTTT CASSPGQGTGNTIYF TRBV5-1 15 TRBD1 TRBJ1-3 .
TGTGCCAGTAGTGATTCAGGGGCTAGCGGGGGCTACGAGCAGTACTTC CASSDSGASGGYEQYF TRBV19 16 TRBD2 TRBJ2-7 .
TGTGCCAGCAGTAACCAGGGAGGCTATGGCTACACCTTC CASSNQGGYGYTF TRBV6-5 13 . TRBJ1-2 .
TGTGCCAGCAGTGAAGGGACAGGGGGCCTTTATGGCTACACCTTC CASSEGTGGLYGYTF TRBV2 15 TRBD1 TRBJ1-2 .
TGCGCCAGCAGCTCGGAAGGAGGACGAGAGACCCAGTACTTC CASSSEGGRETQYF TRBV5-1 14 . TRBJ2-5 .
TGTGCCAGCAGTTTAGGACGGGACTACGAGCAGTACTTC CASSLGRDYEQYF TRBV12-3/TRBV12-4 13 . TRBJ2-7 .
TGTGCCTGGAGCGGAGGAAGAGGCGACTATAATTCACCCCTCCACTTT CAWSGGRGDYNSPLHF TRBV30 16 . TRBJ1-6 .
TGTGCCAGCTTACAAGAAAACATTCAGTACTTC CASLQENIQYF TRBV6-6 11 . TRBJ2-4 many